The clone carrying this T cell receptor (beta chain) has more than one count but fewer than ten. Its antigen is unknown. This specimen comes from a study of vaccination effects on CD4 cells after COVID-19. Study-level points and caveats: Marked clonal contraction was seen in infection- and vaccine-induced clones late after vaccination.

Data came from immunoSEQ multiplex PCR; TCRdb stores just in-frame clones and leaves some out. Of nearly 45,000 clones in the sample, around 80% were seen once. Germline CDR1 reads SGHNT; CDR2 reads YYREEE (reference sequence). V shed 2 bases and J shed 1 base, with 6 bases lying between them. The CDR3 is 13 amino acids. Antigen-specific CD4+ T cells were expanded (with viral peptide pools) by the ViraFEST assay ahead of sequencing. Following culture for around 9 days, CD4+ T cells were isolated. This person caught SARS-CoV-2 sometime from March to December 2020, and PCR testing confirmed the infection. At days 3 and 7, half of the medium was exchanged for IL-2 medium.

This chain joins TRBV5-4 and TRBJ1-1; D perhaps matches TRBD1 (5 bases). The clonotype comes from a human donor who had a prior SARS-CoV-2 infection. The sequencing here drew on CD4+ T cells from PBMCs cultured with a peptide pool, taken before COVID-19 vaccination. The CDR3, as DNA: TGTGCCAGCAGCTTCGGGACGAACACTGAAGCTTTCTTT. Encoded protein: CASSFGTNTEAFF.